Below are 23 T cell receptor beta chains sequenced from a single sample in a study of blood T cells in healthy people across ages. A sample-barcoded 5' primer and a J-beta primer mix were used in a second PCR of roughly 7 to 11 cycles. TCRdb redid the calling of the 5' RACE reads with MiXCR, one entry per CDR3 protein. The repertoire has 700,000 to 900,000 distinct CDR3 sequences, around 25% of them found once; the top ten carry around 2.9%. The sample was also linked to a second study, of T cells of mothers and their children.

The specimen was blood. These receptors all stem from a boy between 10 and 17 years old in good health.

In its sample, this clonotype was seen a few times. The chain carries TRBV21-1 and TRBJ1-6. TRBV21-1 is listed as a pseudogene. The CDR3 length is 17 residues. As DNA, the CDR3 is TGTGCCAGCAGCAAAGGCGGGCTGGCGGCAGGGGTCTCACCCCTCCACTTT. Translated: CASSKGGLAAGVSPLHF.

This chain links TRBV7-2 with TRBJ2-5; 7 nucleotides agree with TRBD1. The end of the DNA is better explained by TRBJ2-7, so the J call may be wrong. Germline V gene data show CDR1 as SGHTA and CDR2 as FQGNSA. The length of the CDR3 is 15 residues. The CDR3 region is CASSQGVQVPDEQYF. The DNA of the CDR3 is TGTGCCAGCAGCCAGGGGGTACAGGTCCCCGACGAGCAGTACTTC.

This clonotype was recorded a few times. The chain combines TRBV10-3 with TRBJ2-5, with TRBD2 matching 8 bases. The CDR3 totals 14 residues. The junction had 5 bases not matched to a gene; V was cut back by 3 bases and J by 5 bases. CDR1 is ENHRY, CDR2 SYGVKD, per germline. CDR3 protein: CAISDVAGTETQYF. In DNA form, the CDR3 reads TGTGCCATCAGTGATGTAGCGGGGACGGAGACCCAGTACTTC.

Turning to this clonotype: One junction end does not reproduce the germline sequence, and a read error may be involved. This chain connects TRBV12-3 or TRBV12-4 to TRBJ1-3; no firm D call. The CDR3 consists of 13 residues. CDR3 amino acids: CASISDSGNTVYF. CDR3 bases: TGTGCCAGCATCTCTGACTCTGGAAACACCGTATATTTT.

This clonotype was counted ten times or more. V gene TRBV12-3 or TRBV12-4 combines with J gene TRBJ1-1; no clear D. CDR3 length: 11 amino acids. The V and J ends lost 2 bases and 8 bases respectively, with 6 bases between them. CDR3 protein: CASSLRDEAFF. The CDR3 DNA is TGTGCCAGCAGTTTAAGAGACGAAGCTTTCTTT.

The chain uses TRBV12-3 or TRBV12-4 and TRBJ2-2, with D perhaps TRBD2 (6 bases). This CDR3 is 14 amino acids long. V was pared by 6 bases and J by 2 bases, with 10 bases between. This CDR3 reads CASRLGLNTGELFF. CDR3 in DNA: TGTGCCAGCAGACTGGGACTTAACACCGGGGAGCTGTTTTTT.

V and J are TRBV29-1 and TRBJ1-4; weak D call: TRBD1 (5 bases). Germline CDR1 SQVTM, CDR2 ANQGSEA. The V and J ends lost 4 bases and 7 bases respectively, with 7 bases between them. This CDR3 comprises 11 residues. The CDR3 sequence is CSVGRGEKLFF. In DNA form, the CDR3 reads TGCAGCGTTGGAAGGGGTGAAAAACTGTTTTTT.

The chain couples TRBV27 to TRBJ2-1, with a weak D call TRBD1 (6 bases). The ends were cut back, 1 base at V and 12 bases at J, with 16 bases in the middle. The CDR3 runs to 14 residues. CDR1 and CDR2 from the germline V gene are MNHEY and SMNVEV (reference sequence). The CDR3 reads CASSLWGPQVPQFF. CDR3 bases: TGTGCCAGCAGTTTATGGGGGCCGCAGGTTCCGCAGTTCTTC.

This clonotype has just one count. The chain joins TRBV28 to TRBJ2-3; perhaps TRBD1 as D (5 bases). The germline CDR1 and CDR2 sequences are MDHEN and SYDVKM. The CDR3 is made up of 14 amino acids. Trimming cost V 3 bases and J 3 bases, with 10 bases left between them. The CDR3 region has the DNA TGTGCCAGCAGTTTCTTTAGACAGACAGATACGCAGTATTTT. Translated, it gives CASSFFRQTDTQYF.

The CDR3 bases are TGTGCCACGTCCCCCGGCCAAGCACAAGAGACCCAGTACTTC. It is translated as CATSPGQAQETQYF. The chain links TRBV10-3 to TRBJ2-5, with D hard to call. Germline CDR1 ENHRY, CDR2 SYGVKD. CDR3 length equals 14 residues. V lost 10 bases and J 2 bases, leaving 17 bases between the germline ends.

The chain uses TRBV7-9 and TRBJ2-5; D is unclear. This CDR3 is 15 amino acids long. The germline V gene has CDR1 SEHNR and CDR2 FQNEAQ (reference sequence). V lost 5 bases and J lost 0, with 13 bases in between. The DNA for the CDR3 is TGTGCCAGCAGCCCTGGAGATACGTACCAAGAGACCCAGTACTTC. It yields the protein CASSPGDTYQETQYF.

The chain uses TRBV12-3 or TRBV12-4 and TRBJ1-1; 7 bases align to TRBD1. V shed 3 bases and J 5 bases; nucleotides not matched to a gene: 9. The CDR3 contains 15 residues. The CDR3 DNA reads TGTGCCAGCAGTTTGTTAATCCAGGGGGGAACTGAAGCTTTCTTT. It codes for CASSLLIQGGTEAFF.

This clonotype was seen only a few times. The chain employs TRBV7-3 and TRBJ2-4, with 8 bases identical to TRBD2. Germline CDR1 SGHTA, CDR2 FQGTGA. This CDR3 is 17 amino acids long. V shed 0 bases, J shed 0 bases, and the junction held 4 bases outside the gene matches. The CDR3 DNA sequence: TGTGCCAGCAGCTTAACGCCCCTAGCGGGAGCCAAAAACATTCAGTACTTC. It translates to CASSLTPLAGAKNIQYF.

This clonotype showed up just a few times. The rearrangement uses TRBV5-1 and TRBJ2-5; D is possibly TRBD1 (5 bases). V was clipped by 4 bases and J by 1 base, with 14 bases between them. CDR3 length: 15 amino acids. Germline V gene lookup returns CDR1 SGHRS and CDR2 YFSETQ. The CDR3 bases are TGCGCCAGCAGCACCCAGGGTGACCCCCAAGAGACCCAGTACTTC. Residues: CASSTQGDPQETQYF.

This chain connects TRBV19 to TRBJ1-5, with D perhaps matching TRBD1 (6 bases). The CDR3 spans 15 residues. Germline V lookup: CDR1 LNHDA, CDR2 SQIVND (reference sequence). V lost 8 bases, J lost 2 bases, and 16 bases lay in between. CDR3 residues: CASGETGYGNQPQHF. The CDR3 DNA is TGTGCCAGTGGAGAAACAGGGTACGGCAATCAGCCCCAGCATTTT.

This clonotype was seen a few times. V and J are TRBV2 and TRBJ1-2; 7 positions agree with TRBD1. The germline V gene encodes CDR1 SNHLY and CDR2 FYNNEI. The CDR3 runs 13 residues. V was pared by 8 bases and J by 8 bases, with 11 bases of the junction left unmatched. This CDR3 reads CASVEDRFFGYTF. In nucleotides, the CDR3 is TGTGCCAGCGTAGAGGACAGGTTCTTCGGCTACACCTTC.

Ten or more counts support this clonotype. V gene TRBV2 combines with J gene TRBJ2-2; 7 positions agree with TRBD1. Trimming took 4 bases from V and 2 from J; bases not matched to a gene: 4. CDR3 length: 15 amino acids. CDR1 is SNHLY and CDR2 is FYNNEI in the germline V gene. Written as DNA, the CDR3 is TGTGCCAGCAGTGCCGGGACAGCAAACACCGGGGAGCTGTTTTTT. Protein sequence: CASSAGTANTGELFF.

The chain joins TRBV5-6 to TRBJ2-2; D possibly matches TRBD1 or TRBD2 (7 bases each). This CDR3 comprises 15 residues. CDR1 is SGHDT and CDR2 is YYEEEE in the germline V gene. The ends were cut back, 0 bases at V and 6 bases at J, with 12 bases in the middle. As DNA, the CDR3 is TGTGCCAGCAGCTTGGAGCAGGGGGGGGCCGGGGAGCTGTTTTTT. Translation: CASSLEQGGAGELFF. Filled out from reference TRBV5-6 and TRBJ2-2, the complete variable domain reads DAGVTQSPTHLIKTRGQQVTLRCSPKSGHDTVSWYQQALGQGPQFIFQYYEEEERQRGNFPDRFSGHQFPNYSSELNVNALLLGDSALYLCASSLEQGGAGELFFGEGSRLTVL.

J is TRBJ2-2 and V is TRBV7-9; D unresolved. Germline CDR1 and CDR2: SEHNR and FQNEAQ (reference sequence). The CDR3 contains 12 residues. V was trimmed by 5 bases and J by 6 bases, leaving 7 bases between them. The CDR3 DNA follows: TGTGCCAGCAGCATACTGCCCGGGGAGCTGTTTTTT. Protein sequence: CASSILPGELFF.

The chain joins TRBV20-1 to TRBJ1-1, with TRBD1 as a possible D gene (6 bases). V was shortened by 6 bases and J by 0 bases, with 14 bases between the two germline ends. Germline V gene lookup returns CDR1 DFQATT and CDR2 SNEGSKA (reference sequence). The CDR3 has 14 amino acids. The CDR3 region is CSAVRGAVNTEAFF. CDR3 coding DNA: TGCAGTGCGGTGAGGGGGGCTGTGAACACTGAAGCTTTCTTT.

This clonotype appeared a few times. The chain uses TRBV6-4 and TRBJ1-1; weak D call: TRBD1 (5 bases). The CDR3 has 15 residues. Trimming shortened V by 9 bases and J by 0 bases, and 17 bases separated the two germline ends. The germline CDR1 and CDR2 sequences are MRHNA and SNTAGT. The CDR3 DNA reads TGTGCCAGTATCCCTCAGGGCGGATTGAACACTGAAGCTTTCTTT. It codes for CASIPQGGLNTEAFF.

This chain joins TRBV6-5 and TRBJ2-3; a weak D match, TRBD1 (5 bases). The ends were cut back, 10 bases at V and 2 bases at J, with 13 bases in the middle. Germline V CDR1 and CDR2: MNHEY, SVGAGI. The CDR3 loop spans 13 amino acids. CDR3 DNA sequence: TGTGCCACCGGAGACAGTTACACAGATACGCAGTATTTT. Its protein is CATGDSYTDTQYF.

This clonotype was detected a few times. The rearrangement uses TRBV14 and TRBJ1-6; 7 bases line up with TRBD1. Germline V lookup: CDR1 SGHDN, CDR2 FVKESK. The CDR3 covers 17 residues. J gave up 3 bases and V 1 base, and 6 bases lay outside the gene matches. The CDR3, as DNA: TGTGCCAGCAGCCAAGCGTTGGGGACAGTCTATAATTCACCCCTCCACTTT. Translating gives CASSQALGTVYNSPLHF. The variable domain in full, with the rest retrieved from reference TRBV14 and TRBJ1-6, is EAGVTQFPSHSVIEKGQTVTLRCDPISGHDNLYWYRRVMGKEIKFLLHFVKESKQDESGMPNNRFLAERTGGTYSTLKVQPAELEDSGVYFCASSQALGTVYNSPLHFGNGTRLTVT.